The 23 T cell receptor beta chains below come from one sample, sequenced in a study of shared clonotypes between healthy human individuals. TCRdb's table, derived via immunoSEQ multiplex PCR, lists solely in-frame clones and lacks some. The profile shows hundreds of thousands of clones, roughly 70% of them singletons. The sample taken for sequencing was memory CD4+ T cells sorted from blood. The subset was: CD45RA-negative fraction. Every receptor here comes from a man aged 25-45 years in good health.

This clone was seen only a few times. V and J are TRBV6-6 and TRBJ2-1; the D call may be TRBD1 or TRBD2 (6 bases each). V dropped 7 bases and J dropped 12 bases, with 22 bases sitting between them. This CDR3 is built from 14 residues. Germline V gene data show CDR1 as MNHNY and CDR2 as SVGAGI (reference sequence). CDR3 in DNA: TGTGCCAGCAAAAGAGAGGGGGGTGGGCCCCGGCAGTTCTTC. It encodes CASKREGGGPRQFF.

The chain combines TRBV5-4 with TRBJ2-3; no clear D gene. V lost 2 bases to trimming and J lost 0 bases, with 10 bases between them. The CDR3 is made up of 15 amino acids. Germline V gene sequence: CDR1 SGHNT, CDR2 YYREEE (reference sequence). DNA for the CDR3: TGTGCCAGCAGCTTAGAGAGGCTCAGCACAGATACGCAGTATTTT. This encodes CASSLERLSTDTQYF.

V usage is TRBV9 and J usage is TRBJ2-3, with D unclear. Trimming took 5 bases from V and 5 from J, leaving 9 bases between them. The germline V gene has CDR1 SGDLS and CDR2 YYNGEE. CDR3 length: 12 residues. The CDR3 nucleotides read TGTGCCAGCAGTTATTTCGAAGATACGCAGTATTTT. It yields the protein CASSYFEDTQYF.

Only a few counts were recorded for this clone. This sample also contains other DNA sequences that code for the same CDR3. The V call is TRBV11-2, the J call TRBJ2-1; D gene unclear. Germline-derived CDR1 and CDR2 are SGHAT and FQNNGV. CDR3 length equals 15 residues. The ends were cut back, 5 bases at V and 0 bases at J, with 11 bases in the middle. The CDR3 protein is CASSLGRSSYNEQFF. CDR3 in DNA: TGTGCCAGCAGCCTCGGACGGAGCTCCTACAATGAGCAGTTCTTC.

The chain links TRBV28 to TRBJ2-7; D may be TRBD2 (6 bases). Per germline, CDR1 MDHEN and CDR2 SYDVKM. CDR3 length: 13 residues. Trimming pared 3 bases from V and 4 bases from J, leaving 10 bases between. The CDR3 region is CASSFGSRYEQYF. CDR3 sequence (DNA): TGTGCCAGCAGTTTCGGGAGTAGGTACGAGCAGTACTTC. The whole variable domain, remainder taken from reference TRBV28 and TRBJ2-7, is DVKVTQSSRYLVKRTGEKVFLECVQDMDHENMFWYRQDPGLGLRLIYFSYDVKMKEKGDIPEGYSVSREKKERFSLILESASTNQTSMYLCASSFGSRYEQYFGPGTRLTVT.

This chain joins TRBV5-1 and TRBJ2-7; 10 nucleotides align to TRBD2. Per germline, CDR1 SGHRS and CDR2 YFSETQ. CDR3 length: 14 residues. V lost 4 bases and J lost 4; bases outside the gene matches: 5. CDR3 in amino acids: CASSVTSGPYEQYF. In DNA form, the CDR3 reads TGCGCCAGCAGCGTGACTAGCGGGCCTTACGAGCAGTACTTC. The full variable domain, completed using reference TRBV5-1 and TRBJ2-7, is KAGVTQTPRYLIKTRGQQVTLSCSPISGHRSVSWYQQTPGQGLQFLFEYFSETQRNKGNFPGRFSGRQFSNSRSEMNVSTLELGDSALYLCASSVTSGPYEQYFGPGTRLTVT.

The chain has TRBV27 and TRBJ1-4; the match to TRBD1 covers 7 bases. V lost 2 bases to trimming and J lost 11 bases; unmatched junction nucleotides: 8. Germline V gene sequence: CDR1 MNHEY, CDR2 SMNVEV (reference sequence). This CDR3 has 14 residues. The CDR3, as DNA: TGTGCCAGCAGTTTACACGGACAGGCTGGGAAACTGTTTTTT. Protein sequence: CASSLHGQAGKLFF.

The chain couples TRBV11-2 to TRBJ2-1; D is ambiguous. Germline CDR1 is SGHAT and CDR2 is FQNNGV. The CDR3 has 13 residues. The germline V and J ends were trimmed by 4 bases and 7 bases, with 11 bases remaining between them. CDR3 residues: CASSSSYGNEQFF. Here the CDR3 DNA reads TGTGCCAGCAGCTCGTCATATGGGAATGAGCAGTTCTTC.

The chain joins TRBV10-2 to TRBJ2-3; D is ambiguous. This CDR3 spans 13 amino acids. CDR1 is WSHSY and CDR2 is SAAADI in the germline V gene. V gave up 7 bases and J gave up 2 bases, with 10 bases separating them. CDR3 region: CASTLSPTDTQYF. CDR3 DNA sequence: TGCGCCAGCACCCTATCCCCCACAGATACGCAGTATTTT.

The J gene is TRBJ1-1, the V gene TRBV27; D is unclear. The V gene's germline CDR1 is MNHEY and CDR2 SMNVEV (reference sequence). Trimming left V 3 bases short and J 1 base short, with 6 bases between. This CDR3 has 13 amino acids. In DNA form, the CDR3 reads TGTGCCAGCAGTTTGGCAGCGAACACTGAAGCTTTCTTT. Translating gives CASSLAANTEAFF.

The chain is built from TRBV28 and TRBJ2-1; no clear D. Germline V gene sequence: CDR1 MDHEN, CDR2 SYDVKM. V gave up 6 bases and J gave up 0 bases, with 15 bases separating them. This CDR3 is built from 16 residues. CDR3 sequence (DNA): TGTGCCAGCAGGTCAGAGAATCCGAGCTCCTACAATGAGCAGTTCTTC. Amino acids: CASRSENPSSYNEQFF.

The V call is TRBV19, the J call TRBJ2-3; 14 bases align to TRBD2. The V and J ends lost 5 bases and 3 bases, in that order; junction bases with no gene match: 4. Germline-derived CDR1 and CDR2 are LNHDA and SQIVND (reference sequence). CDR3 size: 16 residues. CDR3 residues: CASSYRLAGGTDTQYF. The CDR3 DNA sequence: TGTGCCAGTAGTTACCGACTAGCGGGAGGGACAGATACGCAGTATTTT.

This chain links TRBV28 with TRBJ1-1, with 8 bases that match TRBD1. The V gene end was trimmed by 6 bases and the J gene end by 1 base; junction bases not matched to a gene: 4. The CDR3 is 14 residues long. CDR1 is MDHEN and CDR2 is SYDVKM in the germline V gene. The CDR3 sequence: CASRTRGPNTEAFF. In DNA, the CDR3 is TGTGCCAGCAGAACCAGGGGGCCGAACACTGAAGCTTTCTTT.

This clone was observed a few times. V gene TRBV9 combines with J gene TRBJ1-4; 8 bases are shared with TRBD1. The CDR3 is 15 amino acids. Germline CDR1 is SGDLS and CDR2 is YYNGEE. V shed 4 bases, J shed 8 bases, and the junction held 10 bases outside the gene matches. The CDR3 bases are TGTGCCAGCAGCTCGTCTGGACAGGGAGGCGAAAAACTGTTTTTT. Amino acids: CASSSSGQGGEKLFF.

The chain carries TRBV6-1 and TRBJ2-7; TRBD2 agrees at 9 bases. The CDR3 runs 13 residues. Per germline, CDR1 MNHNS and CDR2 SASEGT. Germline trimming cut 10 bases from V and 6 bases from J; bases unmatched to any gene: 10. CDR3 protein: CATTSGLASEQYF. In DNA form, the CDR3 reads TGTGCCACGACCTCGGGACTAGCTAGCGAGCAGTACTTC.

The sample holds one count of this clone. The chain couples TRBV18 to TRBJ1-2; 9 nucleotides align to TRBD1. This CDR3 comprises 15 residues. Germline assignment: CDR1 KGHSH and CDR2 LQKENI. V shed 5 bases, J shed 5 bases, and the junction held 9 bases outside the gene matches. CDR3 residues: CASSLNRDRAYGYTF. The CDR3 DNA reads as TGTGCCAGCTCATTGAACCGGGACAGGGCTTATGGCTACACCTTC.

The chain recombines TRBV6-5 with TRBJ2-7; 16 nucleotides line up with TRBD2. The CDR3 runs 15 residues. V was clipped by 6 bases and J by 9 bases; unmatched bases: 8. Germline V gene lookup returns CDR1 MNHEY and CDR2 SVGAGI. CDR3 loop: CASRPPGTSGRGQYF. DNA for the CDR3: TGTGCCAGCAGGCCACCCGGGACTAGCGGGAGGGGGCAGTACTTC.

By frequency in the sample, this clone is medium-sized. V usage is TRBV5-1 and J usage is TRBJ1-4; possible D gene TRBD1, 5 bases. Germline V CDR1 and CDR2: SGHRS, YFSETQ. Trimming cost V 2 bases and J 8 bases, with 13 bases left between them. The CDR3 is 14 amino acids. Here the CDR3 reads CASSFTGGGEKLFF. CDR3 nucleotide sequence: TGCGCCAGCAGCTTCACGGGGGGTGGCGAAAAACTGTTTTTT.

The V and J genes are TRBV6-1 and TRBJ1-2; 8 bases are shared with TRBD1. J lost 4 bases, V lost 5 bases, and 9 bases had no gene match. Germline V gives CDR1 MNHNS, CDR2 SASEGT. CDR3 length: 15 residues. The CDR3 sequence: CASSPNGQGIYGYTF. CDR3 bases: TGTGCCAGCAGTCCAAATGGACAGGGTATCTATGGCTACACCTTC.

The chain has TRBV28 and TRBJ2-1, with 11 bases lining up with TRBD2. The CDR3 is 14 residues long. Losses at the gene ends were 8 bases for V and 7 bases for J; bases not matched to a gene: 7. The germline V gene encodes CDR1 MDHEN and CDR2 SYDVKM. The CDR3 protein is CASLTSGSSNEQFF. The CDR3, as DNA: TGTGCCAGCTTAACTAGCGGGAGTTCGAATGAGCAGTTCTTC.

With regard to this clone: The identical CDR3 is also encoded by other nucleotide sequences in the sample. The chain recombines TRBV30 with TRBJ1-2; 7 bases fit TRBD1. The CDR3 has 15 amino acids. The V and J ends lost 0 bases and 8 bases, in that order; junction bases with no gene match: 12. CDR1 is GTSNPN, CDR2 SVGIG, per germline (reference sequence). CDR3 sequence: CAWSVQSGTVYGYTF. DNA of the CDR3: TGTGCCTGGAGTGTGCAGTCCGGGACAGTATACGGCTACACCTTC. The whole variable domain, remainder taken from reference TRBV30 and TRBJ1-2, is SQTIHQWPATLVQPVGSPLSLECTVEGTSNPNLYWYRQAAGRGLQLLFYSVGIGQISSEVPQNLSASRPQDRQFILSSKKLLLSDSGFYLCAWSVQSGTVYGYTFGSGTRLTVV.

The CDR3 bases are TGTGCCAGCAGTCGAATCAGGCTGGGATCTGGGGCCAACGTCCTGACTTTC. Translated: CASSRIRLGSGANVLTF. This chain uses TRBV9 with TRBJ2-6; D is undetermined. Trimming cost V 5 bases and J 1 base, with 16 bases left between them. Germline V gene lookup returns CDR1 SGDLS and CDR2 YYNGEE. The CDR3 runs to 17 residues.

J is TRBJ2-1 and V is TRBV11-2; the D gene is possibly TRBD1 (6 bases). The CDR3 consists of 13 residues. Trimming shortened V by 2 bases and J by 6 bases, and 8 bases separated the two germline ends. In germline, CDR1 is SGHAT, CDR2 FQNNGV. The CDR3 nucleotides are TGTGCCAGCAGCTTAAGCAGGGGCAATGAGCAGTTCTTC. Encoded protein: CASSLSRGNEQFF. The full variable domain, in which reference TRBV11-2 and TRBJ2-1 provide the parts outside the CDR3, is EAGVAQSPRYKIIEKRQSVAFWCNPISGHATLYWYQQILGQGPKLLIQFQNNGVVDDSQLPKDRFSAERLKGVDSTLKIQPAKLEDSAVYLCASSLSRGNEQFFGPGTRLTVL.